These 7 T cell receptor beta chains were sequenced from one sample in a study of blood T cell repertoires in COVID-19. TCRdb keeps only in-frame clones here, not all; method: immunoSEQ multiplex PCR. The sample contains roughly 180,000 clones, 80% to 90% of which appear only once. Source material: peripheral blood. Receptors originate from a woman between 45 and 60 years old with COVID-19, enrolled during active disease.

This sequence joins TRBV19 and TRBJ1-3, with 7 bases matching TRBD1. There are 16 residues in the CDR3. Germline V gives CDR1 LNHDA, CDR2 SQIVND (reference sequence). V shed 7 bases, J shed 2 bases, and the junction held 11 bases outside the gene matches. The CDR3 sequence is CASNPSPGQPGNTIYF. The CDR3 nucleotides read TGTGCCAGTAACCCCTCGCCGGGACAGCCTGGAAACACCATATATTTT.

The chain combines TRBV19 with TRBJ2-5; 10 nucleotides match TRBD2. This CDR3 has 17 amino acids. Germline trimming cut 0 bases from V and 5 bases from J; bases unmatched to any gene: 9. CDR1 and CDR2 (germline): LNHDA, SQIVND (reference sequence). The DNA of the CDR3 is TGTGCCAGTAGTATAGATTCGCCACTAGCGGGGAGGGAGACCCAGTACTTC. Encoded protein: CASSIDSPLAGRETQYF.

The chain links TRBV4-1 to TRBJ2-1, with D possibly TRBD2 on 5 matching bases. Between the trimmed V and J ends, which lost 0 bases and 8 bases, there was a span of 17 bases. There are 16 residues in the CDR3. Germline loops: CDR1 MGHRA, CDR2 YSYEKL. CDR3 residues: CASSQDRALSDYEQFF. Written as DNA, the CDR3 is TGCGCCAGCAGCCAAGATCGTGCGTTGTCGGACTATGAGCAGTTCTTC.

The J gene is TRBJ1-5, the V gene TRBV7-2; 8 bases agree with TRBD1. Germline V gene lookup returns CDR1 SGHTA and CDR2 FQGNSA. This CDR3 contains 14 residues. Losses at the gene ends were 5 bases for V and 6 bases for J; bases not matched to a gene: 6. Here the CDR3 DNA reads TGTGCCAGCAGCGGACAGGGTGTGAGTCAGCCCCAGCATTTT. Its translation is CASSGQGVSQPQHF.

The chain recombines TRBV6-6 with TRBJ2-1; TRBD2 agrees at 8 bases. V dropped 5 bases and J dropped 0; count of bases not matched to a gene: 3. CDR3 length: 15 amino acids. The V gene's germline CDR1 is MNHNY and CDR2 SVGAGI (reference sequence). CDR3 sequence: CASSPGLGSYNEQFF. The CDR3 region has the DNA TGTGCCAGCAGTCCGGGACTAGGCTCCTACAATGAGCAGTTCTTC.

The chain has TRBV15 and TRBJ2-3, with D tentatively TRBD2 (5 bases). The CDR3 spans 16 residues. V was pared by 0 bases and J by 3 bases, with 13 bases between. CDR1 LNHNV and CDR2 YYDKDF come from the germline V gene (reference sequence). The CDR3 protein is CATSRDRGEATDTQYF. The CDR3 nucleotides are TGTGCCACCAGCAGAGATCGGGGAGAAGCGACAGATACGCAGTATTTT. Full variable domain (missing parts from reference TRBV15 and TRBJ2-3): DAMVIQNPRYQVTQFGKPVTLSCSQTLNHNVMYWYQQKSSQAPKLLFHYYDKDFNNEADTPDNFQSRRPNTSFCFLDIRSPGLGDTAMYLCATSRDRGEATDTQYFGPGTRLTVL.

The V call is TRBV11-3, the J call TRBJ2-1, with TRBD1 matching over 11 bases. Germline values: CDR1 SGHNT, CDR2 YENEEA. The CDR3 totals 16 residues. Trimming took 3 bases from V and 7 from J; bases not matched to a gene: 8. CDR3 protein: CASSFFPGTGGNEQFF. The CDR3 DNA is TGTGCCAGCAGCTTTTTCCCCGGGACAGGGGGGAATGAGCAGTTCTTC.